This T cell receptor beta chain is from a study of cytomegalovirus exposure and HLA in healthy donors. General study results and limits: 164 TCR beta chains were listed as cytomegalovirus-associated.

The protocol was immunoSEQ multiplex PCR, while the TCRdb copy is restricted to in-frame clones and leaves out a portion. The sample includes around 120,000 clones, approximately 85% of them seen just once. This clone was seen only a few times. What it recognizes is unknown. Germline CDR1 and CDR2: MNHEY and SMNVEV (reference sequence). The CDR3 runs to 16 residues. Unmatched junction bases numbered 5, after V lost 4 bases and J lost 5 bases. The chain combines TRBV27 with TRBJ2-5; TRBD2 agrees at 15 bases. Material: PBMCs. This TCR was recovered from a man between 18 and 29 years old in good health and CMV-seronegative. The CDR3 nucleotides are TGTGCCAGCAGTTGGACTAGCGGGGGGGCACGGGAGACCCAGTACTTC. It specifies CASSWTSGGARETQYF.